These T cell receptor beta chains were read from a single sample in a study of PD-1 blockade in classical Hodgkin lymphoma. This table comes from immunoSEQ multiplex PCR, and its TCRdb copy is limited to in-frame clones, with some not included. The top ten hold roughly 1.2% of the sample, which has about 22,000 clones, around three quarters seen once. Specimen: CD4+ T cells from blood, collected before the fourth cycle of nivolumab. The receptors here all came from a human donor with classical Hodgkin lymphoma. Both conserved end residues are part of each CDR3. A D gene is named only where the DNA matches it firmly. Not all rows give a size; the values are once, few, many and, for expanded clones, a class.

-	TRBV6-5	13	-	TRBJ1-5	CASSPGRDQPQHF	TGTGCCAGCAGCCCAGGGCGAGATCAGCCCCAGCATTTT
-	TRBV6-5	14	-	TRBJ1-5	CASSSGKSNQPQHF	TGTGCCAGCAGTTCAGGGAAGAGCAATCAGCCCCAGCATTTT
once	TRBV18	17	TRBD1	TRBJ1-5	CASSERGQGINNQPQHF	TGTGCCAGCTCTGAACGAGGACAGGGGATTAACAATCAGCCCCAGCATTTT
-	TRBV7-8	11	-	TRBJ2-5	CASSLVETQYF	TGTGCCAGCAGCTTAGTGGAGACCCAGTACTTC
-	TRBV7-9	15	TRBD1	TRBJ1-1	CASSLEAGGYTEAFF	TGTGCCAGCAGCTTAGAAGCAGGGGGGTATACTGAAGCTTTCTTT
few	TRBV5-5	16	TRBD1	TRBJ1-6	CASSLGWTGNESPLHF	TGTGCCAGCAGCTTGGGATGGACAGGGAATGAATCACCCCTCCACTTT
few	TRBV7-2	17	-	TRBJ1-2	CASSLDSPQVTNYGYTF	TGTGCCAGCAGCTTAGACTCCCCACAGGTTACTAACTATGGCTACACCTTC
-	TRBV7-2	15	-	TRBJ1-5	CASSLTGDGIQPQHF	TGTGCCAGCAGCTTAACGGGGGATGGGATTCAGCCCCAGCATTTT
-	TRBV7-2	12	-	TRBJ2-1	CASSLDSNEQFF	TGTGCCAGCAGCTTAGATTCTAATGAGCAGTTCTTC
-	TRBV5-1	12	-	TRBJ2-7	CASSRDVGEQYF	TGCGCCAGCAGTAGGGACGTCGGCGAGCAGTACTTC
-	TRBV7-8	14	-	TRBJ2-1	CASSLGQDYNEQFF	TGTGCCAGCAGCTTAGGTCAAGATTACAATGAGCAGTTCTTC
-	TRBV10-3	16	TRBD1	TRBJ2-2	CAISSLRDSETGELFF	TGTGCCATCAGTTCTCTCCGGGACAGCGAAACCGGGGAGCTGTTTTTT
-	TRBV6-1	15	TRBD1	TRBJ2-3	CASSSRGPSVDTQYF	TGTGCCAGCAGTAGCAGGGGGCCCTCCGTAGATACGCAGTATTTT
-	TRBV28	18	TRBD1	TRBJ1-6	CASSTPTDRGAYNSPLHF	TGTGCCAGCAGCACCCCGACGGACAGGGGGGCCTATAATTCACCCCTCCACTTT
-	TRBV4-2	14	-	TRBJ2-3	CASSQVRPTDTQYF	TGTGCCAGCAGCCAAGTCCGGCCCACAGATACGCAGTATTTT
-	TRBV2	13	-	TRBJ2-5	CASSAGNGETQYF	TGTGCCAGCAGTGCTGGCAACGGGGAGACCCAGTACTTC
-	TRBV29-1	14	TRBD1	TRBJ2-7	CSVEGGQGIYEQYF	TGCAGCGTTGAAGGGGGACAGGGGATCTACGAGCAGTACTTC
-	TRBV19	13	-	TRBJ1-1	CASSMRSGSEAFF	TGTGCCAGTAGTATGCGATCGGGGTCTGAAGCTTTCTTT
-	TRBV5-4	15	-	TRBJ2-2	CASSFGGGRNGELFF	TGTGCCAGCAGCTTTGGCGGGGGCCGGAACGGGGAGCTGTTTTTT
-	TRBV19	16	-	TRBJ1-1	CASSIIGNIRNTEAFF	TGTGCCAGTAGTATCATAGGGAATATTAGGAACACTGAAGCTTTCTTT
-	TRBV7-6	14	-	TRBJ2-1	CASSLAGQINEQFF	TGTGCCAGCAGCTTAGCGGGGCAGATCAATGAGCAGTTCTTC
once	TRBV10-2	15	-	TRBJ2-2	CASSERGRRTGELFF	TGCGCCAGCAGTGAGAGGGGGAGACGCACCGGGGAGCTGTTTTTT
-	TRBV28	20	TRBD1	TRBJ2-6	CASSSPGGQGRYSGANVLTF	TGTGCCAGCAGTTCCCCTGGGGGACAGGGAAGGTACTCTGGGGCCAACGTCCTGACTTTC
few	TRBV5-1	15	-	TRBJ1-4	CASSLEGQSNEKLFF	TGCGCCAGCAGCTTGGAAGGACAGTCTAATGAAAAACTGTTTTTT